This T cell receptor beta chain was sequenced in a study of blood T cell repertoires in COVID-19. Whole-study context: The origin of the acute and convalescent COVID-19 samples was the United States, Italy and Spain. In each case, the material was cDNA or gDNA derived from T cells, B-cell-depleted T cells, or PBMCs.

Some clones are missing from TCRdb's copy, which holds only in-frame ones; the method was immunoSEQ multiplex PCR. The sample lists approximately 120,000 clones; around nine tenths were seen once. The source of this sequence is a man aged 50-59 years with COVID-19, enrolled during active disease. The sequencing sample was made of peripheral blood.

CDR3 DNA sequence: TGTGCCAGCAGCTTGGCTAGCGGGGGGGAGACCCAGTACTTC. Translated: CASSLASGGETQYF. The rearrangement links TRBV5-8 to TRBJ2-5; 11 bases agree with TRBD2. The V gene end was trimmed by 0 bases and the J gene end by 5 bases; junction bases not matched to a gene: 0. Germline V gene sequence: CDR1 SGHTS, CDR2 YDEGEE. This CDR3 has 14 amino acids.